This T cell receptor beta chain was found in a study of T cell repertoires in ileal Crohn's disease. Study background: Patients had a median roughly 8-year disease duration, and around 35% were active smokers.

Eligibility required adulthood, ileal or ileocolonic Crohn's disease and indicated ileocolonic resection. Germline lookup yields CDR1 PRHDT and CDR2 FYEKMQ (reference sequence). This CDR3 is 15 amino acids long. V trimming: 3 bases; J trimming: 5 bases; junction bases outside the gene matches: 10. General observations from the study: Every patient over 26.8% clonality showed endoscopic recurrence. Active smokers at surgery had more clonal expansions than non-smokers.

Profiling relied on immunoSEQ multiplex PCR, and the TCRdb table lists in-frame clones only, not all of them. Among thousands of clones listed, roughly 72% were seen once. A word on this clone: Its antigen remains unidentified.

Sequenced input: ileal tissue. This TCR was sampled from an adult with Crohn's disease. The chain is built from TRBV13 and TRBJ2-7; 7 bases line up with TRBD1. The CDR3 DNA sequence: TGTGCCAGCAGCTTCGAGGGGGCGCAAGCTCACGAGCAGTACTTC. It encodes CASSFEGAQAHEQYF.